The 13 T cell receptor beta chains below were found in one sample sequenced in a study of shared clonotypes between healthy human individuals. TCRdb's copy holds only in-frame clones and misses some; the assay was immunoSEQ multiplex PCR. Of about 2.3 million clones listed, 85% to 95% are singletons. Material: naive CD4+ T cells from PBMCs. Stated subset: CD45RA+ positively selected. The receptors were sampled from a man aged 18 to 29 in good health. Some clones in this sample may be carry-over from other donors' samples.

The chain links TRBV7-9 to TRBJ2-7, with D unclear. The CDR3 is 15 residues long. Looked up from germline, CDR1 is SEHNR and CDR2 is FQNEAQ (reference sequence). The V end was cut by 5 bases, the J end by 3 bases, with 17 bases between. CDR3 bases: TGTGCCAGCAGCCCCGCCCTAGGGATCAGCTACGAGCAGTACTTC. It codes for CASSPALGISYEQYF.

The gene calls are TRBV6-1 and TRBJ2-1, with 8 nucleotides matching TRBD1. This CDR3 is built from 15 residues. In germline, CDR1 is MNHNS, CDR2 SASEGT. V was pared by 8 bases and J by 3 bases, with 9 bases of the junction left unmatched. CDR3 sequence (DNA): TGTGCCAGCTCCCCCCGGGGACAGGTCTACAATGAGCAGTTCTTC. This encodes CASSPRGQVYNEQFF.

This clone was recorded only once. The chain couples TRBV9 to TRBJ2-3; 8 positions match TRBD2. The CDR3 is made up of 19 amino acids. Per the germline V gene, CDR1 is SGDLS and CDR2 is YYNGEE. V shed 3 bases, J shed 4 bases, and the junction held 19 bases outside the gene matches. The DNA for the CDR3 is TGTGCCAGCAGCGCGCAAGTGGGGTTTAGTAGCGGGATAGCAGATACGCAGTATTTT. It codes for CASSAQVGFSSGIADTQYF.

V is TRBV5-1 and J is TRBJ2-5; possible D gene TRBD1, 6 bases. The germline CDR1 and CDR2 sequences are SGHRS and YFSETQ. This CDR3 has 15 amino acids. V lost 4 bases, J lost 5 bases, and 18 bases lay in between. The CDR3 here is CASSTGLPGVETQYF. As DNA, the CDR3 is TGCGCCAGCAGCACAGGACTCCCAGGGGTGGAGACCCAGTACTTC. The full variable domain, its missing parts supplied by reference TRBV5-1 and TRBJ2-5, is KAGVTQTPRYLIKTRGQQVTLSCSPISGHRSVSWYQQTPGQGLQFLFEYFSETQRNKGNFPGRFSGRQFSNSRSEMNVSTLELGDSALYLCASSTGLPGVETQYFGPGTRLLVL.

The rearrangement uses TRBV9 and TRBJ2-5; 7 bases line up with TRBD2. This CDR3 is 17 amino acids long. Germline trimming cut 0 bases from V and 4 bases from J; bases unmatched to any gene: 12. Germline assignment: CDR1 SGDLS and CDR2 YYNGEE. For the CDR3, the DNA is TGTGCCAGCAGCGTAGTACCCAACGCCGGGAGGAGAGAGACCCAGTACTTC. This translates into CASSVVPNAGRRETQYF.

This clone was counted a single time. The chain recombines TRBV29-1 with TRBJ2-1; TRBD2 matches 10 bases. Trimming took 3 bases from V and 1 from J; bases not matched to a gene: 6. CDR3 length: 16 amino acids. Germline V gives CDR1 SQVTM, CDR2 ANQGSEA. The CDR3 protein is CSVDLKLAGSYNEQFF. CDR3 sequence (DNA): TGCAGCGTTGATCTCAAACTAGCGGGGTCCTACAATGAGCAGTTCTTC.

The rearrangement joins TRBV5-1 to TRBJ2-4; the D is unclear. CDR3 size: 12 residues. V lost 1 base to trimming and J lost 8 bases, with 7 bases between them. Germline V gives CDR1 SGHRS, CDR2 YFSETQ. CDR3 bases: TGCGCCAGCAGCTTGAATGGGGACATTCAGTACTTC. It translates to CASSLNGDIQYF.

The CDR3 region has the DNA TGTGCCTGGAGTGTAAACAGGGCTAATCAGCCCCAGCATTTT. Translating gives CAWSVNRANQPQHF. V usage is TRBV30 and J usage is TRBJ1-5; D might be TRBD1 (6 bases). This CDR3 comprises 14 residues. Germline V CDR1 and CDR2: GTSNPN, SVGIG (reference sequence). Trimming stripped 0 bases from V and 4 bases from J, with 10 bases between.

The gene calls are TRBV29-1 and TRBJ2-5; D remains unclear. The length of the CDR3 is 15 residues. The germline CDR1 and CDR2 sequences are SQVTM and ANQGSEA. Deletions cut 7 bases from V and 5 bases from J, with 23 bases between. The CDR3 DNA reads as TGCAGCGCCGCCCGTCGTAGACAAGGTTCCGAGACCCAGTACTTC. As protein: CSAARRRQGSETQYF.

The chain has TRBV5-1 and TRBJ1-4; TRBD1 aligns across 12 bases. The ends lost 0 bases at V and 7 bases at J; junction bases unmatched: 7. This CDR3 comprises 17 residues. Germline V CDR1 and CDR2: SGHRS, YFSETQ. This CDR3 reads CASSLGDRGPWSEKLFF. As DNA, the CDR3 is TGCGCCAGCAGCTTGGGGGACAGGGGGCCCTGGTCTGAAAAACTGTTTTTT.

The rearrangement uses TRBV28 and TRBJ1-5, with D maybe TRBD1 (5 bases). This CDR3 has 16 residues. V lost 5 bases and J lost 3, with 17 bases in between. Germline V gene lookup returns CDR1 MDHEN and CDR2 SYDVKM. CDR3 DNA: TGTGCCAGCAGTGCCCCGTGGTCAGGGTTCAATCAGCCCCAGCATTTT. This encodes CASSAPWSGFNQPQHF.

This clone was seen a single time. This sequence joins TRBV11-1 and TRBJ2-3, with a possible D match to TRBD1 (6 bases). V was shortened by 5 bases and J by 4 bases, with 22 bases between the two germline ends. CDR1 and CDR2 from the germline V gene are SGHAT and FQDESV (reference sequence). This CDR3 is built from 17 residues. This CDR3 is CASSHPPVAGASDTQYF. CDR3 sequence (DNA): TGTGCCAGCAGCCACCCCCCCGTGGCAGGGGCATCAGATACGCAGTATTTT.

V is TRBV5-1 and J is TRBJ1-1; D is ambiguous. Per the germline V gene, CDR1 is SGHRS and CDR2 is YFSETQ. Trimming took 4 bases from V and 1 from J, leaving 14 bases between them. The CDR3 covers 15 residues. The CDR3 here is CASSLGWTENTEAFF. DNA of the CDR3: TGCGCCAGCAGCCTTGGGTGGACGGAGAACACTGAAGCTTTCTTT.